The sample holds a few counts of the clone carrying this T cell receptor beta chain. What it binds is not known. The sample originates from a study of CD8 T cells in ankylosing spondylitis. Study observations and caveats: Disease-linked clones reportedly showed significant enrichment in matched ankylosing spondylitis synovial fluid.

TCRdb ran MiXCR on the 5' RACE reads and lists one entry per CDR3 protein. This table has roughly 190,000 distinct CDR3 sequences, about 13% appearing once. Per germline, CDR1 SGHRS and CDR2 YFSETQ. The CDR3 extends over 13 amino acids. Deletions cut 2 bases from V and 3 bases from J, with 6 bases between. The sample was blood, either unsorted or a sorted T cell fraction (not recorded which). The clonotype was recovered from a male donor with ankylosing spondylitis or in good health (not recorded which). This chain links TRBV5-1 with TRBJ1-5; the D is unclear. The CDR3 loop is CASSLGNNQPQHF. CDR3 DNA: TGCGCCAGCAGCTTAGGGAACAATCAGCCCCAGCATTTT.